A single sample is the source of the 3 T cell receptor beta chains below, sequenced in a study of identical twins. TCRdb re-called the 5' RACE reads through MiXCR, storing one row per CDR3 protein. The data show 400,000 to 650,000 distinct CDR3 sequences, roughly 21% seen once. These sequences were also reported in another study, on T cells expressing NK-cell markers.

The sample consisted of CD4+ T cells sorted from blood. The receptors were sampled from a woman aged 18-29 years in good health.

The rearrangement links TRBV6-1 to TRBJ1-1; TRBD1 might be the D (6 bases). Germline V gene lookup returns CDR1 MNHNS and CDR2 SASEGT. CDR3 length equals 15 residues. The germline V and J ends were trimmed by 4 bases and 2 bases, with 14 bases remaining between them. The CDR3 reads CASSARQAINTEAFF. DNA for the CDR3: TGTGCCAGCAGTGCAAGACAGGCGATAAACACTGAAGCTTTCTTT.

This clonotype appeared a few times. This chain connects TRBV29-1 to TRBJ2-1, with 11 bases fitting TRBD2. V was clipped by 5 bases and J by 9 bases; unmatched bases: 12. Germline loops: CDR1 SQVTM, CDR2 ANQGSEA. This CDR3 is built from 15 residues. The CDR3 coding sequence is TGCAGCGTTACCGAGGCACTAGCGGGAGTCACTGAGCAGTTCTTC. Translated: CSVTEALAGVTEQFF.

This clonotype was seen more than once but under ten times. The rearrangement joins TRBV5-1 to TRBJ1-6; tentatively, D is TRBD1 (6 bases). V was clipped by 0 bases and J by 6 bases, with 10 bases between them. This CDR3 has 15 residues. Germline CDR1 is SGHRS and CDR2 is YFSETQ. The DNA of the CDR3 is TGCGCCAGCAGCTTGGCCCAGGGGAGTAATTCACCCCTCCACTTT. Translated, it gives CASSLAQGSNSPLHF. Supplemented by reference TRBV5-1 and TRBJ1-6, the full variable domain reads KAGVTQTPRYLIKTRGQQVTLSCSPISGHRSVSWYQQTPGQGLQFLFEYFSETQRNKGNFPGRFSGRQFSNSRSEMNVSTLELGDSALYLCASSLAQGSNSPLHFGNGTRLTVT.